The clone carrying this T cell receptor (beta chain) has more than one count but fewer than ten. Here immunoSEQ multiplex PCR was the method, and the copy in TCRdb shows in-frame clones only, minus some. Of about 40,000 clones listed, about 90% are singletons. The CDR3 extends over 16 amino acids. V was trimmed by 8 bases and J by 3 bases, leaving 20 bases between them. The germline CDR1 and CDR2 sequences are LNHNV and YYDKDF (reference sequence). These data originate in a study of control samples from healthy donors and cancer patients. The receptor was isolated from a woman aged 45-65 years in good health. The V and J genes are TRBV15 and TRBJ2-1, with D possibly TRBD1 on 6 matching bases. Input material: blood. CDR3 protein: CATFPSGAGDYNEQFF. Written as DNA, the CDR3 is TGTGCCACCTTCCCATCCGGGGCAGGGGACTACAATGAGCAGTTCTTC.